This T cell receptor (beta chain) came from a study of blood T cells in healthy people across ages. Looking at the study overall: Capture via template switching afforded approximately one barcoded beta molecule per two T cells. Points from the study as a whole: For the donors, CMV status was unknown and possibly confounded expanded clonotype changes. What prevented conclusive comparison of naive and antigen-experienced cells was that PBMCs were unsorted. Estimates of total diversity, which came from one million sequenced T cells, were considered to be underestimates.

The CDR3 is made up of 13 amino acids. CDR1 and CDR2 from the germline V gene are SEHNR and FQNEAQ (reference sequence). In the case of this clonotype: Its antigen is unknown.

The authors ran a second PCR of about 6 to 11 cycles using a sample-barcoded 5' primer and a J-beta primer mix. MiXCR was run by TCRdb on the 5' RACE reads, yielding one entry per CDR3 protein. Among 1.5 million to 2 million distinct CDR3 sequences, over 25% were seen once, and the ten largest hold about 8%. The clonotype originates from a young woman in good health. Sequenced input: blood. The V and J genes are TRBV7-9 and TRBJ2-5; TRBD2 aligns across 9 bases. The J call may not be correct, given that the DNA end is closer to TRBJ2-7. This chain's CDR3 is CASSFEAGGEQYF. CDR3 bases: TGTGCCAGCAGCTTTGAAGCGGGAGGCGAGCAGTACTTC.